Following are 8 T cell receptor beta chains from one sample sequenced in a study of CD8 T cells in Susac syndrome (dated by TCRdb to the late 2010s). The receptor library was made with the immunoSEQ multiplex PCR assay. RNA was extracted using the RNeasy kit, and roughly 0.5 to 1 microgram was reverse transcribed with random hexamers. TCRdb ran its own pipeline on the public reads, namely fastp trimming at Q25 and MiXCR clone calling, and kept in-frame beta chains. Entries are consolidated by CDR3 protein sequence, retaining the most common genes and DNA. This sample is represented by more than 200,000 distinct CDR3 sequences; around nine tenths of them were singletons. The ten largest clones add up to roughly 0.13% of the sample. Sequencing input: CD8+ T cells from PBMCs. These receptors came from a human donor with multiple sclerosis.

J is TRBJ1-3 and V is TRBV7-6; no reliable D call. The CDR3 totals 15 residues. The V gene's germline CDR1 is SGHVS and CDR2 FNYEAQ. V was pared by 2 bases and J by 0 bases, with 8 bases between. The CDR3 sequence is CASSLQESSGNTIYF. In DNA form, the CDR3 reads TGTGCCAGCAGCTTACAGGAGAGCTCTGGAAACACCATATATTTT. The full variable domain, completed using reference TRBV7-6 and TRBJ1-3, is GAGVSQSPRYKVTKRGQDVALRCDPISGHVSLYWYRQALGQGPEFLTYFNYEAQQDKSGLPNDRFSAERPEGSISTLTIQRTEQRDSAMYRCASSLQESSGNTIYFGEGSWLTVV.

The chain employs TRBV9 and TRBJ2-3; 10 bases fit TRBD2. CDR1 is SGDLS, CDR2 YYNGEE, per germline. This CDR3 region has 17 residues. Unmatched junction bases numbered 7, after V lost 3 bases and J lost 0 bases. The CDR3 DNA reads as TGTGCCAGCAGCGGTAGCGGGGGGCCTACTAGCACAGATACGCAGTATTTT. Its protein is CASSGSGGPTSTDTQYF.

This clonotype was found once. This sequence joins TRBV27 and TRBJ2-7, with 9 bases fitting TRBD2. Germline V gene data show CDR1 as MNHEY and CDR2 as SMNVEV (reference sequence). Losses at the gene ends were 3 bases for V and 1 base for J; bases not matched to a gene: 10. The CDR3 loop spans 17 amino acids. CDR3 loop: CASSFRRASGESYEQYF. CDR3 nucleotides: TGTGCCAGCAGTTTTCGTCGCGCTAGCGGGGAGTCCTACGAGCAGTACTTC.

The rearrangement links TRBV27 to TRBJ2-3; TRBD2 matches 9 bases. Per the germline V gene, CDR1 is MNHEY and CDR2 is SMNVEV (reference sequence). With V trimmed by 1 base and J by 0 bases, 2 bases remained unmatched. The length of the CDR3 is 16 residues. CDR3 protein: CASSLLRGGSTDTQYF. The CDR3 DNA reads as TGTGCCAGCAGTTTATTGCGGGGGGGTAGCACAGATACGCAGTATTTT.

The chain couples TRBV7-9 to TRBJ2-1; D uncertain. Trimming pared 2 bases from V and 8 bases from J, leaving 7 bases between. The CDR3 is made up of 12 amino acids. Germline CDR1 SEHNR, CDR2 FQNEAQ (reference sequence). The CDR3 nucleotides are TGTGCCAGCAGCTTACTGAGCGATGAGCAGTTCTTC. Encoded protein: CASSLLSDEQFF.

The chain uses TRBV12-3 or TRBV12-4 and TRBJ1-2; 7 nucleotides align to TRBD1. The CDR3 is made up of 18 amino acids. V lost 4 bases, J lost 2 bases, and 16 bases stayed unmatched. This CDR3 reads CASSSSATGFPLNYGYTF. The CDR3 bases are TGTGCCAGCAGTTCCTCAGCGACAGGGTTCCCACTAAACTATGGCTACACCTTC.

J is TRBJ1-3 and V is TRBV19; 7 nucleotides agree with TRBD1. V gave up 7 bases and J gave up 0 bases; unmatched junction bases: 9. CDR3 length: 16 amino acids. Per the germline V gene, CDR1 is LNHDA and CDR2 is SQIVND (reference sequence). CDR3 in amino acids: CASNPRGGVSGNTIYF. In DNA, the CDR3 is TGTGCCAGTAATCCCAGGGGGGGCGTCTCTGGAAACACCATATATTTT. The entire variable domain, with the rest obtained from reference TRBV19 and TRBJ1-3, is as follows: DGGITQSPKYLFRKEGQNVTLSCEQNLNHDAMYWYRQDPGQGLRLIYYSQIVNDFQKGDIAEGYSVSREKKESFPLTVTSAQKNPTAFYLCASNPRGGVSGNTIYFGEGSWLTVV.

V gene TRBV9 combines with J gene TRBJ2-5; 8 nucleotides match TRBD1. From germline, CDR1 is SGDLS and CDR2 YYNGEE. The V gene end was trimmed by 0 bases and the J gene end by 5 bases; junction bases not matched to a gene: 0. The CDR3 spans 13 residues. The DNA of the CDR3 is TGTGCCAGCAGCGTAGGACAGGGGGAGACCCAGTACTTC. Protein sequence: CASSVGQGETQYF.